Detailed here is one T cell receptor beta chain. The antigen is not known. These data belong to a study of T cell clones after liver transplantation. Whole-study results and caveats: Circulating graft-donor-reactive CD4 TCRbeta sequences fell significantly post-transplant in 5 of 8 subjects.

The assay was immunoSEQ multiplex PCR, and TCRdb's table has in-frame clones only and misses some. In the table there are more than 95,000 clones, around 83% of which are singletons. V was pared by 3 bases and J by 7 bases, with 16 bases between. The CDR3 runs 15 residues. From germline, CDR1 is KGHSH and CDR2 LQKENI. The gene calls are TRBV18 and TRBJ1-3, with D perhaps matching TRBD1 (5 bases). This receptor was identified in a human donor who received a liver transplant. The sample in question was CD4+ T cells from blood, obtained before liver transplant. This chain's CDR3 is CASSPVPDSGNTIYF. The DNA for the CDR3 is TGTGCCAGCTCACCGGTTCCCGACAGCGGTAACACCATATATTTT.